This T cell receptor beta chain was sequenced for a study of cytomegalovirus exposure and HLA in healthy donors. V lost 7 bases to trimming and J lost 3 bases, with 13 bases between them. Germline CDR1 is SNHLY and CDR2 is FYNNEI. The CDR3 extends over 13 amino acids. Here immunoSEQ multiplex PCR was the method, and the copy in TCRdb shows in-frame clones only, minus some. Seen here are roughly 56,000 clones, around 94% observed once, and the top ten hold about 2.1%. Remarks on this clone: As yet, its antigen is unknown.

General study results and limits: The study put 150 to 200 TCR beta chains on its list as cytomegalovirus-associated. Researchers reported that three CMV-associated chains were confirmed in vitro as CMV antigen-specific.

The receptor's source is a man in his late teens or twenties in good health and CMV-seronegative. The J gene is TRBJ2-7, the V gene TRBV2; D is perhaps TRBD1 (6 bases). The sequencing sample was made of PBMCs. The chain's CDR3 is CASKDRSGYEQYF. DNA for the CDR3: TGTGCCAGCAAAGACAGGTCGGGCTACGAGCAGTACTTC.